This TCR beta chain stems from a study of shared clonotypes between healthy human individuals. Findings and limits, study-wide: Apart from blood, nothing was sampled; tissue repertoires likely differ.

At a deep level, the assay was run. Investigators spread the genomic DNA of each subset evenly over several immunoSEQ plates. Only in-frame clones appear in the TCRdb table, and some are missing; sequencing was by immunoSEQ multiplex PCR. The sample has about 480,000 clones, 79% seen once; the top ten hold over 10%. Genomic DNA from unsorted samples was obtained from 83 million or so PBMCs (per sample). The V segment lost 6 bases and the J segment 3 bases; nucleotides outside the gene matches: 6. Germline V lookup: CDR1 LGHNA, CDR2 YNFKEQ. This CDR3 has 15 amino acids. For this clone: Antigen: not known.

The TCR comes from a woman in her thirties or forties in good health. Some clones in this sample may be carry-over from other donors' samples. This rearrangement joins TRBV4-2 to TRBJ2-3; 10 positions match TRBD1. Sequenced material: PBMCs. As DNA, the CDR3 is TGTGCCAGCAGACCTCGACAGGGGGCAACAGATACGCAGTATTTT. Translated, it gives CASRPRQGATDTQYF.